The 21 T cell receptor beta chains below come from one sample, sequenced in a study of shared clonotypes between healthy human individuals. Produced via immunoSEQ multiplex PCR; TCRdb's table is partial and in-frame only. The sample has around 2.3 million clones, approximately 96% seen once. The sequencing sample was made of naive CD4+ T cells sorted from blood. The subset denotes: CD45RA+ positively selected. Receptor source: a young man in good health.

Points on this clone: This sample also contains other DNA sequences that code for the same CDR3. The chain employs TRBV6-5 and TRBJ1-6, with D unresolved. CDR1 and CDR2 (germline): MNHEY, SVGAGI. V lost 0 bases and J 10 bases, leaving 7 bases between the germline ends. The CDR3 covers 13 residues. The CDR3 DNA is TGTGCCAGCAGTTACTCGGGAAACTCACCCCTCCACTTT. This gives the protein CASSYSGNSPLHF.

The chain has TRBV6-1 and TRBJ2-1; the D gene could be TRBD1 or TRBD2 (6 bases each). V was shortened by 7 bases and J by 7 bases, with 20 bases between the two germline ends. CDR3 length: 15 amino acids. Germline V gene data show CDR1 as MNHNS and CDR2 as SASEGT. As DNA, the CDR3 is TGTGCCAGCACTGTGGTGGGGGGCGGATCTAATGAGCAGTTCTTC. Amino acid sequence: CASTVVGGGSNEQFF.

The genes are TRBV5-1 and TRBJ1-1; D gene unclear. The V gene lost 4 bases and the J gene lost 1 base, with 11 bases spanning the gap. From germline, CDR1 is SGHRS and CDR2 YFSETQ. There are 14 residues in the CDR3. The CDR3 is CASSRVDGNTEAFF. DNA of the CDR3: TGCGCCAGCAGCAGGGTGGACGGGAACACTGAAGCTTTCTTT.

Points on this clone: The same CDR3 also results from other DNA sequences found in this sample. The J gene is TRBJ1-2, the V gene TRBV30; TRBD1 is a possible D gene (5 bases). Germline V gene sequence: CDR1 GTSNPN, CDR2 SVGIG (reference sequence). V was trimmed by 3 bases and J by 4 bases, leaving 6 bases between them. This CDR3 comprises 11 residues. Here the CDR3 DNA reads TGTGCCTGGAGGGGGGTCTATGGCTACACCTTC. Its protein product is CAWRGVYGYTF.

The rearrangement uses TRBV7-8 and TRBJ2-2, with 8 bases identical to TRBD1. The germline CDR1 and CDR2 sequences are SGHVS and FQNEAQ. There are 16 residues in the CDR3. The trim removed 1 base at V and 1 base at J, leaving 2 bases unmatched. CDR3 region: CASSLGDRGNTGELFF. CDR3 bases: TGTGCCAGCAGCTTAGGCGACAGGGGGAACACCGGGGAGCTGTTTTTT.

The V gene is TRBV7-2, the J gene TRBJ2-7; D is perhaps TRBD2 (5 bases). Germline-derived CDR1 and CDR2 are SGHTA and FQGNSA. V lost 3 bases to trimming and J lost 3 bases, with 9 bases between them. The CDR3 has 13 residues. CDR3: CASSLTGLYEQYF. The CDR3 DNA reads as TGTGCCAGCAGCTTGACTGGACTCTACGAGCAGTACTTC.

Concerning this clone itself: Other DNA variants within this sample encode the same CDR3. This chain uses TRBV5-4 with TRBJ2-5, with 8 positions matching TRBD1. The CDR3 length is 15 residues. CDR1 SGHNT and CDR2 YYREEE come from the germline V gene (reference sequence). Unmatched junction bases numbered 3, after V lost 2 bases and J lost 0 bases. The CDR3 region is CASSLGQGNQETQYF. The CDR3 coding sequence is TGTGCCAGCAGCTTAGGACAGGGAAACCAAGAGACCCAGTACTTC.

Written as DNA, the CDR3 is TGTGCCTGGGACCCCGCAGGCAGCGATACGCAGTATTTT. Its translation: CAWDPAGSDTQYF. This chain uses TRBV30 with TRBJ2-3, with D unclear. Between the trimmed V and J ends, which lost 5 bases and 6 bases, there was a span of 15 bases. Per germline, CDR1 GTSNPN and CDR2 SVGIG (reference sequence). This CDR3 has 13 residues.

This rearrangement joins TRBV2 to TRBJ2-7; perhaps TRBD1 as D (5 bases). V was clipped by 2 bases and J by 0 bases, with 11 bases between them. CDR3 length equals 15 residues. CDR1 is SNHLY and CDR2 is FYNNEI in the germline V gene. CDR3 sequence reads: CASSETGQGSYEQYF. The DNA of the CDR3 is TGTGCCAGCAGTGAAACAGGCCAAGGCTCCTACGAGCAGTACTTC.

This chain joins TRBV4-1 and TRBJ1-1, with D unclear. The V gene lost 5 bases and the J gene lost 8 bases, with 9 bases spanning the gap. The length of the CDR3 is 11 residues. CDR1 and CDR2 from the germline V gene are MGHRA and YSYEKL. For the CDR3, the DNA is TGCGCCAGCAGCGGTGTCCTAGAAGCTTTCTTT. This encodes CASSGVLEAFF.

The chain links TRBV9 to TRBJ1-1, with no clear D. The CDR3 has 13 residues. Germline lookup yields CDR1 SGDLS and CDR2 YYNGEE. V lost 4 bases and J 3 bases, leaving 10 bases between the germline ends. DNA for the CDR3: TGTGCCAGCAGCTTGGGCGCTGACACTGAAGCTTTCTTT. It yields the protein CASSLGADTEAFF.

The chain couples TRBV30 to TRBJ2-7; 9 bases are a match to TRBD1. Trimming took 5 bases from V and 5 from J; bases not matched to a gene: 4. The CDR3 has 12 amino acids. Germline lookup yields CDR1 GTSNPN and CDR2 SVGIG (reference sequence). CDR3 bases: TGTGCCTGGGGGGACAGGGTCAACGAGCAGTACTTC. Translated: CAWGDRVNEQYF.

This sequence joins TRBV6-5 and TRBJ2-3, with 9 bases lining up with TRBD1. The V gene's germline CDR1 is MNHEY and CDR2 SVGAGI. The J segment lost 3 bases and the V segment lost 4 bases, leaving 5 bases of the junction unmatched. CDR3 length equals 15 residues. The CDR3 spells CASSSGTGPTDTQYF. The CDR3 DNA sequence: TGTGCCAGCAGTTCCGGGACAGGGCCTACAGATACGCAGTATTTT.

To note about this clone: At one boundary the junction diverges from the germline segment, which might be a read error. The CDR3 reads CAWSSGLAGNAGELFF. The CDR3 nucleotides are TGTGCCTGGAGTTCAGGGCTAGCGGGGAACGCCGGGGAGCTGTTTTTT. This chain joins TRBV30 and TRBJ2-2; 9 nucleotides align to TRBD2. Germline V gene sequence: CDR1 GTSNPN, CDR2 SVGIG (reference sequence). This CDR3 has 16 residues.

The gene calls are TRBV11-2 and TRBJ2-2, with a tentative D call TRBD1 (6 bases). Germline CDR1 is SGHAT and CDR2 is FQNNGV. Trimming removed 0 bases at V and 6 bases at J, with 11 bases between. The CDR3 totals 15 residues. CDR3 loop: CASSLEPHRAGELFF. The DNA of the CDR3 is TGTGCCAGCAGCTTAGAGCCCCACAGGGCCGGGGAGCTGTTTTTT. Combining the CDR3 with reference TRBV11-2 and TRBJ2-2 gives the whole variable domain EAGVAQSPRYKIIEKRQSVAFWCNPISGHATLYWYQQILGQGPKLLIQFQNNGVVDDSQLPKDRFSAERLKGVDSTLKIQPAKLEDSAVYLCASSLEPHRAGELFFGEGSRLTVL.

The chain is built from TRBV4-1 and TRBJ2-7; D not certain. With 0 bases removed from V and 4 bases from J, the gap between germline ends came to 16 bases. This CDR3 has 16 residues. Germline V CDR1 and CDR2: MGHRA, YSYEKL. The CDR3 DNA reads TGCGCCAGCAGCCAAGAGTCTAACCACCAGGCTTACGAGCAGTACTTC. Protein: CASSQESNHQAYEQYF.

The V and J genes are TRBV19 and TRBJ2-2; D might be TRBD1 (5 bases). Germline V gene sequence: CDR1 LNHDA, CDR2 SQIVND (reference sequence). There are 15 residues in the CDR3. Deletions cut 4 bases from V and 8 bases from J, with 17 bases between. The CDR3 nucleotides read TGTGCCAGTAGTACCCAAGGGGTCCTCCAAGGGGAGCTGTTTTTT. It is translated as CASSTQGVLQGELFF. Complete variable domain (other parts from reference TRBV19 and TRBJ2-2): DGGITQSPKYLFRKEGQNVTLSCEQNLNHDAMYWYRQDPGQGLRLIYYSQIVNDFQKGDIAEGYSVSREKKESFPLTVTSAQKNPTAFYLCASSTQGVLQGELFFGEGSRLTVL.

Comment on this clone: At one end the junction does not follow the germline gene, possibly because of a read error. The genes are TRBV5-1 and TRBJ2-7, with D possibly matching TRBD1 (6 bases). Germline V gene lookup returns CDR1 SGHRS and CDR2 YFSETQ. The CDR3 has 16 amino acids. This CDR3 reads CASSVGTTPLSFEQYF. CDR3 DNA: TGCGCCAGCAGCGTGGGGACAACCCCACTATCCTTCGAGCAGTACTTC.

The rearrangement uses TRBV29-1 and TRBJ1-2; D remains ambiguous. There are 13 residues in the CDR3. CDR1 is SQVTM, CDR2 ANQGSEA, per germline. Trimming removed 1 base at V and 8 bases at J, with 14 bases between. Here the CDR3 reads CSVEAANARGYTF. In nucleotides, the CDR3 is TGCAGCGTTGAAGCCGCTAACGCCAGAGGCTACACCTTC.

This sequence joins TRBV6-1 and TRBJ1-4, with 7 nucleotides matching TRBD1. The CDR3 sequence is 16 residues long. Germline-derived CDR1 and CDR2 are MNHNS and SASEGT. The trim removed 3 bases at V and 1 base at J, leaving 5 bases unmatched. The CDR3: CASSDPTGVTNEKLFF. In nucleotides, the CDR3 is TGTGCCAGCAGTGACCCTACAGGGGTAACTAATGAAAAACTGTTTTTT.

Regarding this clone: The sample contains more than one DNA sequence encoding this CDR3. The chain has TRBV2 and TRBJ2-2, with 9 bases identical to TRBD2. The CDR3 covers 15 residues. Per germline, CDR1 SNHLY and CDR2 FYNNEI. J was trimmed by 5 bases and V by 5 bases; bases with no gene match: 6. CDR3 DNA sequence: TGTGCCAGCAGTCGGCTAGCGGGACTTACCGGGGAGCTGTTTTTT. It codes for CASSRLAGLTGELFF. Variable domain in full (rest from reference TRBV2 and TRBJ2-2): EPEVTQTPSHQVTQMGQEVILRCVPISNHLYFYWYRQILGQKVEFLVSFYNNEISEKSEIFDDQFSVERPDGSNFTLKIRSTKLEDSAMYFCASSRLAGLTGELFFGEGSRLTVL.